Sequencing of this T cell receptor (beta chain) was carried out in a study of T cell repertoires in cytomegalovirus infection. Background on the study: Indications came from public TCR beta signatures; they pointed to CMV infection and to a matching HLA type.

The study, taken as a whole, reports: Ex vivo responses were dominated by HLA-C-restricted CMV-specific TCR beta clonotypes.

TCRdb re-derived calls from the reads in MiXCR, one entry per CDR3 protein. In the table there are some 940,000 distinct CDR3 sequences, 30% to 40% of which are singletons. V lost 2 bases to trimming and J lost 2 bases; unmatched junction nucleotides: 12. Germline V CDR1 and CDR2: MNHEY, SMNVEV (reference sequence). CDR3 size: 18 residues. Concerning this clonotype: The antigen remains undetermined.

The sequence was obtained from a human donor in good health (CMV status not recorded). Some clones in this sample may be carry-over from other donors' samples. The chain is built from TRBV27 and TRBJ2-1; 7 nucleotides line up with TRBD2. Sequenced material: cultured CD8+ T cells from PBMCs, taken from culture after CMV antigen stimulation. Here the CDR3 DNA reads TGTGCCAGCAGTTTAGTTTGGGTTGCGGGGGTTCCCTACAATGAGCAGTTCTTC. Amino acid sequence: CASSLVWVAGVPYNEQFF.